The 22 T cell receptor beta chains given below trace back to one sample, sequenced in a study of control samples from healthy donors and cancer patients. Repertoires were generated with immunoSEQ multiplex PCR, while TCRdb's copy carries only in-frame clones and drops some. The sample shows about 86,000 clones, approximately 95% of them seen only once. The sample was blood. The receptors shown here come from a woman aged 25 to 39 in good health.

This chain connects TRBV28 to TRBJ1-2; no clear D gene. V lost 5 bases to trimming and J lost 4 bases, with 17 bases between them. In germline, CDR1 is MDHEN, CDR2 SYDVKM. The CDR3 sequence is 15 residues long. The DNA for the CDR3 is TGTGCCAGCAGTGTGATGGACCTGGGTTCCTATGGCTACACCTTC. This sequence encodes CASSVMDLGSYGYTF.

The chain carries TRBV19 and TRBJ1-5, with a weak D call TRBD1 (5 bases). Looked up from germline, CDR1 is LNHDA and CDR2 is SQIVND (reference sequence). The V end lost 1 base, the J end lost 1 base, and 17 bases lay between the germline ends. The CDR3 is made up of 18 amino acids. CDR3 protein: CASSIGFGGGGSNQPQHF. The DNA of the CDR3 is TGTGCCAGTAGTATAGGGTTTGGCGGGGGAGGGAGCAATCAGCCCCAGCATTTT. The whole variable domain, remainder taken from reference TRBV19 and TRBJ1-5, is DGGITQSPKYLFRKEGQNVTLSCEQNLNHDAMYWYRQDPGQGLRLIYYSQIVNDFQKGDIAEGYSVSREKKESFPLTVTSAQKNPTAFYLCASSIGFGGGGSNQPQHFGDGTRLSIL.

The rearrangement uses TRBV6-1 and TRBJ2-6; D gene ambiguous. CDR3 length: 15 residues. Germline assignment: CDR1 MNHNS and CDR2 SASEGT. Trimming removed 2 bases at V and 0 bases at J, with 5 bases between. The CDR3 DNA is TGTGCCAGCAGTGAAAGCAGCTCTGGGGCCAACGTCCTGACTTTC. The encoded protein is CASSESSSGANVLTF.

The CDR3 loop reads CASSLNPTGGAYYGYTF. CDR3 DNA: TGTGCCAGCAGCTTGAATCCGACAGGGGGTGCGTACTATGGCTACACCTTC. This chain uses TRBV7-8 with TRBJ1-2, with TRBD1 identical over 9 bases. The CDR3 is 17 residues long. Germline assignment: CDR1 SGHVS and CDR2 FQNEAQ. V shed 3 bases and J 3 bases; nucleotides not matched to a gene: 11. Supplemented by reference TRBV7-8 and TRBJ1-2, the full variable domain reads GAGVSQSPRYKVAKRGQDVALRCDPISGHVSLFWYQQALGQGPEFLTYFQNEAQLDKSGLPSDRFFAERPEGSVSTLKIQRTQQEDSAVYLCASSLNPTGGAYYGYTFGSGTRLTVV.

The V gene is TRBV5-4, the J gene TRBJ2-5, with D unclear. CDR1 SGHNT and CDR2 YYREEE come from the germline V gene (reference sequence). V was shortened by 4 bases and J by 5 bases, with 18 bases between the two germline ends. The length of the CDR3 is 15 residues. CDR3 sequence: CASSDLHEWNETQYF. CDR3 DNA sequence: TGTGCCAGCAGCGACCTACACGAGTGGAACGAGACCCAGTACTTC.

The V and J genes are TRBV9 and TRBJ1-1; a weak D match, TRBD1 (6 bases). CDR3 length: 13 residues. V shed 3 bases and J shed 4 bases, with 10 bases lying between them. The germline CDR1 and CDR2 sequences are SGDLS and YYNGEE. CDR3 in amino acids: CASSEQGGTEAFF. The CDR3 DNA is TGTGCCAGCAGCGAACAGGGTGGCACTGAAGCTTTCTTT.

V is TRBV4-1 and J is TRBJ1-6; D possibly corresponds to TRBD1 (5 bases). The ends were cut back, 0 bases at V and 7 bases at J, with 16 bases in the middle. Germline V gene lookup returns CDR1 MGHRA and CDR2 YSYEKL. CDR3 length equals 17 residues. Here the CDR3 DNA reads TGCGCCAGCAGCCAAGAAGGGATTGGGGGGGGGAATTCACCCCTCCACTTT. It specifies CASSQEGIGGGNSPLHF.

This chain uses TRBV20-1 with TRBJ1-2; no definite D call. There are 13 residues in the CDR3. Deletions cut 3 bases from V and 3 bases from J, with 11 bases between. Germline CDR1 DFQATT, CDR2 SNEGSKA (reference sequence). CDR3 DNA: TGCAGTGCTAGTAACCCCTCGGACTATGGCTACACCTTC. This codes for CSASNPSDYGYTF.

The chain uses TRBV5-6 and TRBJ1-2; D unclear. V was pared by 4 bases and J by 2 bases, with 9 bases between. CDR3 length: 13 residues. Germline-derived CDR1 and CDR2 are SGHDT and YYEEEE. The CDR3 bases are TGTGCCAGCAGCCGGGGAGGGAACTATGGCTACACCTTC. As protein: CASSRGGNYGYTF.

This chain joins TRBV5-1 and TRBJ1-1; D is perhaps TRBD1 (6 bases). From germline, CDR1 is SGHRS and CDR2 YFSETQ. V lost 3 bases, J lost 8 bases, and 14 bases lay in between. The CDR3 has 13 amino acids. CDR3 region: CASSYGTTGEAFF. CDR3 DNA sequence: TGCGCCAGCAGCTACGGGACAACTGGGGAAGCTTTCTTT.

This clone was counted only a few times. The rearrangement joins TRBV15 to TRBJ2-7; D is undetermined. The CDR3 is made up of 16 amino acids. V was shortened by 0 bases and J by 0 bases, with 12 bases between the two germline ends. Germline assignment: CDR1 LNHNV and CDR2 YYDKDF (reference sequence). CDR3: CATSRDLVAASYEQYF. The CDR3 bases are TGTGCCACCAGCAGAGATCTCGTGGCAGCCTCCTACGAGCAGTACTTC.

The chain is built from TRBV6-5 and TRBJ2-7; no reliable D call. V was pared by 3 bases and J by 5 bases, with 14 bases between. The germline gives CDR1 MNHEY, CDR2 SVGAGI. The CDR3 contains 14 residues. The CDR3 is CASSYTVELNEQYF. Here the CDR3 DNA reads TGTGCCAGCAGTTATACGGTTGAATTGAACGAGCAGTACTTC.

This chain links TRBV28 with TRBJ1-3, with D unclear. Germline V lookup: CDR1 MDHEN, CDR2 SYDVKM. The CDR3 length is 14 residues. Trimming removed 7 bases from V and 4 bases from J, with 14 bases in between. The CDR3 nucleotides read TGTGCCAGCACGGCGGGCGGAGTCGGAAACACCATATATTTT. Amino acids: CASTAGGVGNTIYF.

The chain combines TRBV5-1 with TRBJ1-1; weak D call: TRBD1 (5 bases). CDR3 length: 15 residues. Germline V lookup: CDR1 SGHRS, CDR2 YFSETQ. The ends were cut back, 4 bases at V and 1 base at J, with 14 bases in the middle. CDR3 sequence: CASSPDTNRNTEAFF. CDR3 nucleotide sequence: TGCGCCAGCAGCCCGGACACCAACCGGAACACTGAAGCTTTCTTT.

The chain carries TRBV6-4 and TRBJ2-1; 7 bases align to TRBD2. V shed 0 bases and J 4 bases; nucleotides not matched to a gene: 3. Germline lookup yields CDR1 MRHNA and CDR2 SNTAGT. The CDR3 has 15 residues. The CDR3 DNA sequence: TGTGCCAGCAGTGACTCTGGGGGGGAATACAATGAGCAGTTCTTC. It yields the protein CASSDSGGEYNEQFF.

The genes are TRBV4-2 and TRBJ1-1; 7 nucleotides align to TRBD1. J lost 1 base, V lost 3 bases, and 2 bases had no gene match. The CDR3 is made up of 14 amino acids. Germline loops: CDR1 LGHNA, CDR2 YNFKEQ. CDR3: CASSHGTENTEAFF. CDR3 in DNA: TGTGCCAGCAGCCACGGGACAGAGAACACTGAAGCTTTCTTT.

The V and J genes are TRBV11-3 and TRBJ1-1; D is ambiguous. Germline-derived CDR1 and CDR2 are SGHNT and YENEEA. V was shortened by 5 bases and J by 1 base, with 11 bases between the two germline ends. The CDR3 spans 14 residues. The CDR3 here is CASSLDGENTEAFF. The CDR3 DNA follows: TGTGCCAGCAGCCTTGATGGCGAGAACACTGAAGCTTTCTTT.

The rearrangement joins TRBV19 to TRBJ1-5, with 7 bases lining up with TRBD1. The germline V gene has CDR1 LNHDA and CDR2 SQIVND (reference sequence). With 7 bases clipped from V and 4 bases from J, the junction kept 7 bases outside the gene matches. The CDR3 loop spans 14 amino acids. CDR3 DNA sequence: TGTGCCAGTATGGGACAGAGCGAAAATCAGCCCCAGCATTTT. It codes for CASMGQSENQPQHF.

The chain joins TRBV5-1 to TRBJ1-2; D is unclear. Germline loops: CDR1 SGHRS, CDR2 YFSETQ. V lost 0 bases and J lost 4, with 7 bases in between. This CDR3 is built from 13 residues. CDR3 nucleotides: TGCGCCAGCAGCTTGGGGGATCCCTATGGCTACACCTTC. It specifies CASSLGDPYGYTF.

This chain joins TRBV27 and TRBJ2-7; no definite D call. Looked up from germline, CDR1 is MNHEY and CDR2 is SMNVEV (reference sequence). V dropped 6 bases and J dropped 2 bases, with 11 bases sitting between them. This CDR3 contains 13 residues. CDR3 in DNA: TGTGCCAGCAGACAAACCCTAACCTACGAGCAGTACTTC. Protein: CASRQTLTYEQYF.

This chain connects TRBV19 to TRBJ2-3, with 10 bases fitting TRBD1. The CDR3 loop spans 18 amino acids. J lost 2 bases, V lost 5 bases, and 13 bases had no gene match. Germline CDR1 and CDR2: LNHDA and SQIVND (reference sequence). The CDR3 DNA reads TGTGCCAGTAGTTTACGGGGGCAGGGACAGGGGATCACAGATACGCAGTATTTT. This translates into CASSLRGQGQGITDTQYF. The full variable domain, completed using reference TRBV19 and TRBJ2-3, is DGGITQSPKYLFRKEGQNVTLSCEQNLNHDAMYWYRQDPGQGLRLIYYSQIVNDFQKGDIAEGYSVSREKKESFPLTVTSAQKNPTAFYLCASSLRGQGQGITDTQYFGPGTRLTVL.

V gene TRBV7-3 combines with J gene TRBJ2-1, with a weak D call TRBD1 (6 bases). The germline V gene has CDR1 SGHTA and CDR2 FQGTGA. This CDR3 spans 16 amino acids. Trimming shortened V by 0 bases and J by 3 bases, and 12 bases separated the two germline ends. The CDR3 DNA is TGTGCCAGCAGCTTAACATCTTCCAGGGGCTACAATGAGCAGTTCTTC. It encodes CASSLTSSRGYNEQFF.